This passage covers 8 T cell receptor beta chains from one sample sequenced in a study of prognosis after radiotherapy for stage I lung cancer. By two-round multiplex PCR, the TCR beta CDR3 was amplified from genomic DNA. Amplification in first-round PCR relied on primers specific to each TRBV and TRBJ gene. Each CDR3 protein is one row after TCRdb ran MiXCR on the multiplex PCR reads. Of some 20,000 distinct CDR3 sequences listed, 55% were seen once; the top ten hold around 29%. Sample: PBMCs, taken before or after stereotactic body radiation therapy (not recorded which). The receptors shown here come from a donor over 45 with non-small cell lung cancer.

At least ten counts were recorded for this clonotype. This chain joins TRBV20-1 and TRBJ2-1; TRBD1 matches at 9 bases. The ends lost 5 bases at V and 4 bases at J; junction bases unmatched: 18. Per the germline V gene, CDR1 is DFQATT and CDR2 is SNEGSKA (reference sequence). There are 18 residues in the CDR3. The CDR3 nucleotides are TGCAGTGCTGGCGGACAGGGGTCTACTGGGGGCCGATACAATGAGCAGTTCTTC. It specifies CSAGGQGSTGGRYNEQFF.

The V gene is TRBV11-3, the J gene TRBJ2-1; D is uncertain. This CDR3 spans 15 amino acids. The germline V gene encodes CDR1 SGHNT and CDR2 YENEEA. Between the trimmed V and J ends, which lost 1 base and 3 bases, there was a span of 10 bases. CDR3 DNA: TGTGCCAGCAGCTTAGGTAGCCCCATCTACAATGAGCAGTTCTTC. Amino acid sequence: CASSLGSPIYNEQFF. The variable domain in full, completed from reference TRBV11-3 and TRBJ2-1, reads EAGVVQSPRYKIIEKKQPVAFWCNPISGHNTLYWYLQNLGQGPELLIRYENEEAVDDSQLPKDRFSAERLKGVDSTLKIQPAELGDSAVYLCASSLGSPIYNEQFFGPGTRLTVL.

This clonotype is judged medium-sized. This rearrangement joins TRBV9 to TRBJ2-2; D unresolved. Germline assignment: CDR1 SGDLS and CDR2 YYNGEE. V was pared by 0 bases and J by 5 bases, with 11 bases between. CDR3 length: 15 residues. Here the CDR3 reads CASSVEDALTGELFF. DNA of the CDR3: TGTGCCAGCAGCGTAGAGGACGCCTTAACCGGGGAGCTGTTTTTT.

A remark on this clonotype: A far larger clone is one base from this, pointing to a likely read error. V is TRBV6-5 and J is TRBJ2-7, with D tentatively TRBD2 (5 bases). This CDR3 has 10 residues. Germline CDR1 and CDR2: MNHEY and SVGAGI. CDR3 sequence reads: CASRGVEHYF. CDR3 sequence (DNA): TGTGCCAGTCGGGGAGTCGAGCATTACTTC.

This clonotype is labeled medium-sized. The chain joins TRBV28 to TRBJ2-7; the D gene could be TRBD1 or TRBD2 (5 bases each). The germline V gene encodes CDR1 MDHEN and CDR2 SYDVKM. The CDR3 is 15 amino acids. Trimming shortened V by 5 bases and J by 7 bases, and 21 bases separated the two germline ends. CDR3 protein: CASSPEGLVLREQYF. The CDR3 coding sequence is TGTGCCAGCAGTCCTGAGGGGCTGGTTCTTCGAGAGCAGTACTTC.

A remark on this clonotype: With a far larger clone one base away, a read error is the likely cause. This rearrangement joins TRBV5-8 to TRBJ2-7, with 7 bases lining up with TRBD1. Germline V gene data show CDR1 as SGHTS and CDR2 as YDEGEE. The CDR3 covers 14 residues. V was pared by 2 bases and J by 5 bases, with 7 bases of the junction left unmatched. The CDR3: CASSFRDRVNEQYF. The CDR3 coding sequence is TGTGCCAGCAGCTTTCGTGACAGGGTCAACGAGCAGTACTTC.

The rearrangement links TRBV20-1 to TRBJ2-5, with 7 bases lining up with TRBD1. Germline CDR1 and CDR2: DFQATT and SNEGSKA (reference sequence). The CDR3 spans 14 residues. V gave up 6 bases and J gave up 5 bases; unmatched junction bases: 12. The CDR3 DNA reads TGCAGTGCAGAACGACAGGGAGTAGGGGAGACCCAGTACTTC. Its translation: CSAERQGVGETQYF.

The table lists this clonotype with many counts. V is TRBV7-9 and J is TRBJ2-2; TRBD1 matches 7 bases. With 6 bases clipped from V and 6 bases from J, the junction kept 10 bases outside the gene matches. CDR3 length: 15 amino acids. CDR1 is SEHNR, CDR2 FQNEAQ, per germline (reference sequence). The CDR3 loop is CASSGGDRAAGELFF. The CDR3, as DNA: TGTGCCAGCAGTGGGGGAGACAGGGCCGCCGGGGAGCTGTTTTTT.